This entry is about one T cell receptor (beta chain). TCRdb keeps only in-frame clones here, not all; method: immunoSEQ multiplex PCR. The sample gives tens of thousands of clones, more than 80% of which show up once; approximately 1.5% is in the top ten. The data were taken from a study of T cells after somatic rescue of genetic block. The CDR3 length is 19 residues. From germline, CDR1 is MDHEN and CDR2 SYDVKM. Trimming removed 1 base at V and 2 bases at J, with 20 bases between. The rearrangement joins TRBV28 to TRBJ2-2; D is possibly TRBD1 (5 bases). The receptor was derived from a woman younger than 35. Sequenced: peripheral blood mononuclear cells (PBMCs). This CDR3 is CASSLFARERRVNTGELFF. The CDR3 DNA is TGTGCCAGCAGTTTATTCGCCAGGGAACGCCGGGTAAACACCGGGGAGCTGTTTTTT.